The rows below give T cell receptor beta chains drawn from one sample of a study of cytomegalovirus exposure and HLA in healthy donors. TCRdb's table, derived via immunoSEQ multiplex PCR, lists solely in-frame clones and lacks some. The sample records over 65,000 clones, about 68% being singletons. The sequencing sample was made of PBMCs. The receptors shown here come from a woman aged 30 to 39 in good health and CMV-seropositive. Each CDR3 is given with its conserved first and last residue. The order of the fields is clone size, J gene, D gene, V gene, CDR3 protein, CDR3 DNA. D genes are given only for firm matches. The listing skips clone size in some rows; elsewhere it reads once, few, many or a size class.

>once|TRBJ1-2|TRBD1|TRBV30
CAWSPTGKSRGHSGYTF
TGTGCCTGGAGTCCCACAGGCAAGTCCAGGGGGCACTCTGGCTACACCTTC
>NA|TRBJ2-5|TRBD2|TRBV6-1
CASSPLGGQETQYF
TGTGCCAGCAGTCCCCTCGGGGGGCAAGAGACCCAGTACTTC
>NA|TRBJ1-5|NA|TRBV19
CASSWRRAGNQPQHF
TGTGCCAGTAGTTGGAGGAGGGCGGGCAATCAGCCCCAGCATTTT
>NA|TRBJ2-2|NA|TRBV9
CASSRRALVDGELFF
TGTGCCAGCAGCCGGAGGGCCCTAGTGGACGGGGAGCTGTTTTTT
>NA|TRBJ1-3|TRBD1|TRBV4-3
CASSQDQGARGNTIYF
TGCGCCAGCAGCCAAGATCAGGGGGCGCGCGGAAACACCATATATTTT
>NA|TRBJ2-3|TRBD2|TRBV11-3
CASSKGALAGGLEDTQYF
TGTGCCAGCAGCAAAGGGGCCCTAGCGGGAGGGCTGGAGGATACGCAGTATTTT
>NA|TRBJ2-3|NA|TRBV6-6
CASSHGRHRSTDTQYF
TGTGCCAGCAGTCACGGGAGACACCGTAGCACAGATACGCAGTATTTT
>few|TRBJ2-5|NA|TRBV30
CAWKLAGVWGIREQYF
TGTGCCTGGAAACTAGCTGGGGTATGGGGGATTCGTGAGCAGTACTTC
>NA|TRBJ2-1|NA|TRBV20-1
CSARREAEQFF
TGCAGTGCTAGAAGGGAGGCTGAGCAGTTCTTC
>few|TRBJ2-7|TRBD2|TRBV5-8
CASSLQAGSSYEQYF
TGTGCCAGCAGCTTGCAAGCGGGGAGCTCCTACGAGCAGTACTTC
>NA|TRBJ1-2|NA|TRBV5-1
CASSPSGGDYGYTF
TGCGCCAGCAGCCCGTCGGGGGGCGACTATGGCTACACCTTC
>NA|TRBJ2-7|TRBD1|TRBV5-1
CASRQGTGYYEQYF
TGCGCCAGCAGACAAGGGACAGGCTATTACGAGCAGTACTTC
>NA|TRBJ1-1|TRBD1|TRBV10-3
CAISPRTEGQGARTFF
TGTGCCATCAGCCCGCGGACGGAGGGACAGGGGGCGCGTACTTTCTTT
>NA|TRBJ1-5|NA|TRBV7-9
CASSLKGDQPQHF
TGTGCCAGCAGCTTAAAGGGGGATCAGCCCCAGCATTTT
>NA|TRBJ1-1|TRBD1|TRBV29-1
CSVEPPGQGVAFF
TGCAGCGTTGAGCCTCCGGGACAGGGAGTAGCTTTCTTT
>NA|TRBJ2-1|NA|TRBV13
CASSFDRGNEQFF
TGTGCCAGCAGCTTTGATCGGGGCAATGAGCAGTTCTTC
>few|TRBJ1-2|NA|TRBV6-1
CASSEASGSEDGYTF
TGTGCCAGCAGTGAAGCGTCGGGTTCTGAGGATGGCTACACCTTC
>NA|TRBJ2-7|NA|TRBV6-1
CASTRPFGDEQYF
TGTGCCAGCACCCGTCCTTTCGGGGACGAGCAGTACTTC
>NA|TRBJ1-2|NA|TRBV7-8
CASSLGRPGGGYGYTF
TGTGCCAGCAGCTTAGGGCGTCCCGGGGGAGGCTATGGCTACACCTTC
>NA|TRBJ2-1|NA|TRBV10-3
CAISGSPIGSYNEQFF
TGTGCCATCAGTGGTAGCCCCATCGGCTCCTACAATGAGCAGTTCTTC
>once|TRBJ2-7|NA|TRBV15
CATSRGGALEAYEQYF
TGTGCCACCAGCAGAGGGGGAGCCCTCGAGGCCTACGAGCAGTACTTC
>NA|TRBJ2-1|NA|TRBV4-3
CASSQEAECEQFF
TGCGCCAGCAGCCAAGAGGCGGAGTGTGAGCAGTTCTTC
>NA|TRBJ1-5|TRBD1|TRBV28
CASRSRQGLGNQPQHF
TGTGCCAGCAGATCCCGACAGGGGTTAGGGAATCAGCCCCAGCATTTT
>once|TRBJ2-1|TRBD1|TRBV2
CGGAGQGGEQFF
TGTGGGGGGGCGGGACAGGGAGGTGAGCAGTTCTTC
>NA|TRBJ2-3|NA|TRBV28
CASSPLGGVGDTQYF
TGTGCCAGCAGCCCCCTGGGCGGGGTCGGAGATACGCAGTATTTT
>NA|TRBJ2-7|NA|TRBV15
CATSRDQGLGDEQYF
TGTGCCACCAGCAGAGATCAAGGGTTAGGGGACGAGCAGTACTTC
>NA|TRBJ2-7|TRBD1|TRBV27
CASSYSGTGHREQYF
TGTGCCAGCAGTTACTCCGGGACAGGGCACCGCGAGCAGTACTTC
>NA|TRBJ1-4|NA|TRBV30
CAWAQGKNEKLFF
TGTGCCTGGGCACAGGGAAAGAATGAAAAACTGTTTTTT
>NA|TRBJ1-1|NA|TRBV18
CASSPSALLNTEAFF
TGTGCCAGCTCACCATCTGCACTGTTGAACACTGAAGCTTTCTTT
>NA|TRBJ2-7|TRBD2|TRBV30
CAWRRRERDYEQYF
TGTGCCTGGAGACGGCGGGAGAGAGACTACGAGCAGTACTTC
>once|TRBJ1-1|NA|TRBV6-5
CASSQNRDRSTEAFF
TGTGCCAGCAGTCAGAACAGGGATAGGAGCACTGAAGCTTTCTTT
>few|TRBJ1-2|TRBD1|TRBV7-9
CASSPGGGSYGYTF
TGTGCCAGCAGCCCAGGGGGCGGATCCTATGGCTACACCTTC
>NA|TRBJ2-1|TRBD1|TRBV4-2
CASTGTGDADEQFF
TGTGCCAGCACCGGGACAGGGGATGCCGATGAGCAGTTCTTC
>NA|TRBJ1-2|NA|TRBV30
CAWTWAYGYTF
TGTGCCTGGACCTGGGCCTATGGCTACACCTTC
>NA|TRBJ1-1|NA|TRBV29-1
CSVRTAEAFF
TGCAGCGTCAGGACAGCTGAAGCTTTCTTT
>NA|TRBJ2-5|TRBD1|TRBV25-1
CASSETQGVGETQYF
TGTGCCAGCAGTGAAACACAGGGGGTTGGAGAGACCCAGTACTTC
>NA|TRBJ2-1|NA|TRBV21-1
CASSAIGNEQFF
TGTGCCAGCAGCGCCATCGGGAATGAGCAGTTCTTC
>NA|TRBJ2-7|TRBD2|TRBV30
CAWSVRLRTAGDPYEQYF
TGTGCCTGGAGTGTACGTCTTAGAACAGCGGGAGACCCATACGAGCAGTACTTC
>NA|TRBJ2-3|NA|TRBV9
CASSSNLQGTQYF
TGTGCCAGCAGCTCAAACCTACAGGGAACGCAGTATTTT
>NA|TRBJ2-5|NA|TRBV19
CASSTSQQETQYF
TGTGCCAGTAGTACCTCACAGCAAGAGACCCAGTACTTC
>NA|TRBJ1-2|TRBD1|TRBV5-8
CASSFYRTGGIGYTF
TGTGCCAGCAGCTTCTACCGGACAGGGGGAATTGGCTACACCTTC
>NA|TRBJ2-3|NA|TRBV9
CASSVSGLRTDTQYF
TGTGCCAGCAGCGTAAGCGGGCTACGCACAGATACGCAGTATTTT
>NA|TRBJ1-1|TRBD1|TRBV19
CASKDRGMNTEAFF
TGTGCCAGTAAGGACAGGGGCATGAACACTGAAGCTTTCTTT
>few|TRBJ2-3|NA|TRBV19
CASSIIGQGLADTQYF
TGTGCCAGTAGTATAATAGGGCAGGGCTTAGCAGATACGCAGTATTTT
>NA|TRBJ1-5|NA|TRBV28
CASTNQGQPQHF
TGTGCCAGCACTAATCAGGGCCAGCCCCAGCATTTT
>NA|TRBJ2-4|TRBD1|TRBV4-3
CASSQDQGARNIQYF
TGCGCCAGCAGCCAAGATCAGGGGGCGAGAAACATTCAGTACTTC
>few|TRBJ1-2|NA|TRBV5-6
CASSLWGRANGYTF
TGTGCCAGCAGCTTGTGGGGGCGAGCGAATGGCTACACCTTC
>NA|TRBJ1-6|TRBD1|TRBV5-1
CASRLGQAVDPLHF
TGCGCCAGCAGACTAGGACAGGCCGTCGATCCCCTCCACTTT
>NA|TRBJ2-3|TRBD1|TRBV5-1
CASSLAPTGAGDTQYF
TGCGCCAGCAGCTTGGCCCCGACAGGGGCTGGGGATACGCAGTATTTT
>NA|TRBJ1-2|NA|TRBV29-1
CSVEDRDFRTVLLRNYGYTF
TGCAGCGTTGAAGATCGGGATTTTAGAACCGTCCTCCTCCGAAACTATGGCTACACCTTC
>NA|TRBJ1-5|NA|TRBV28
CASSFSGYSNQPQHF
TGTGCCAGCAGTTTCTCCGGTTATAGCAATCAGCCCCAGCATTTT
>NA|TRBJ1-2|TRBD1|TRBV12-5
CASGLSQGQGYYGYTF
TGTGCTAGTGGTTTGTCTCAGGGACAGGGATACTATGGCTACACCTTC
>NA|TRBJ2-7|TRBD1|TRBV16
CASSQPDRGKGEQYF
TGTGCCAGCAGCCAACCGGACAGGGGAAAGGGGGAGCAGTACTTC
>few|TRBJ1-1|NA|TRBV6-6
CASSYSGARTEAFF
TGTGCCAGCAGTTACTCAGGGGCTCGAACTGAAGCTTTCTTT
>NA|TRBJ1-5|NA|TRBV7-2
CASSPRHGNQPQHF
TGTGCCAGCAGCCCGCGACACGGCAATCAGCCCCAGCATTTT
>NA|TRBJ1-1|NA|TRBV19
CASTLRGGLNTEAFF
TGTGCCAGTACCCTCCGCGGGGGCCTCAACACTGAAGCTTTCTTT
>NA|TRBJ1-1|NA|TRBV19
CASSPRFAARDRMNTEAFF
TGTGCCAGTAGCCCCCGCTTCGCAGCACGGGATCGCATGAACACTGAAGCTTTCTTT
>NA|TRBJ2-2|NA|TRBV2
CASAAGTGELFF
TGTGCCAGCGCGGCGGGCACCGGGGAGCTGTTTTTT
>NA|TRBJ2-4|NA|TRBV7-7
CAPTRAKNIQYF
TGTGCCCCAACCCGGGCCAAAAACATTCAGTACTTC
>NA|TRBJ2-5|TRBD2|TRBV7-9
CASSLAAGAQETQYF
TGTGCCAGCAGCTTAGCAGCGGGGGCCCAAGAGACCCAGTACTTC